Given below is one TCR beta chain in context. This sample was taken from a study of blood T cell repertoires in COVID-19. About the research overall: Sites across the United States, Italy and Spain contributed samples from acute and convalescent COVID-19.

TCRdb keeps only in-frame clones here, not all; method: immunoSEQ multiplex PCR. The profile shows around 140,000 clones, about four fifths of them singletons. V was pared by 5 bases and J by 6 bases, with 21 bases between. Germline CDR1 PRHDT, CDR2 FYEKMQ (reference sequence). The CDR3 is 16 residues long. The TCR was taken from a human donor with acute or convalescent COVID-19. The donor label of this sample is uncertain. The sample was peripheral blood. The rearrangement joins TRBV13 to TRBJ2-3, with D maybe TRBD2 (6 bases). The CDR3 nucleotides are TGTGCCAGCAGCCATTCGGAGGGTCGCCTTGAGGATACGCAGTATTTT. Protein sequence: CASSHSEGRLEDTQYF.